A selection of T cell receptor beta chains follows, all from one sample in a study of control samples from healthy donors and cancer patients. This table comes from immunoSEQ multiplex PCR, and its TCRdb copy is limited to in-frame clones, with some not included. This sample yields roughly 450,000 clones, of which more than 80% are seen a single time; 5% to 8% belongs to the top ten. The sample taken for sequencing was PBMCs. These receptors were taken from a man aged 35 to 55 with head and neck cancer. CDR3s include the opening cysteine and the closing phenylalanine or tryptophan. D genes are given only for firm matches. Some rows mark clone size as missing; the rest say once, few, many or name a class of expanded clone.

D gene: TRBD1; V gene: TRBV27; J gene: TRBJ1-2; clone size: -; CDR3 protein: CASRRQGNYGYTF; CDR3 DNA: TGTGCCAGCAGGCGACAGGGGAACTATGGCTACACCTTC
D gene: TRBD1; V gene: TRBV29-1; J gene: TRBJ1-4; clone size: -; CDR3 protein: CSVGDRGVSNEKLFF; CDR3 DNA: TGCAGCGTTGGGGACAGGGGAGTTAGTAATGAAAAACTGTTTTTT
D gene: TRBD2; V gene: TRBV5-1; J gene: TRBJ2-2; clone size: -; CDR3 protein: CASSSLAGFDTGELFF; CDR3 DNA: TGCGCCAGCAGCTCCTTAGCGGGATTTGACACCGGGGAGCTGTTTTTT
D gene: TRBD1; V gene: TRBV27; J gene: TRBJ1-1; clone size: -; CDR3 protein: CASSLGWDSEAFF; CDR3 DNA: TGTGCCAGCAGTTTAGGGTGGGACAGTGAAGCTTTCTTT
D gene: -; V gene: TRBV5-1; J gene: TRBJ1-1; clone size: -; CDR3 protein: CASSLNWGEGTEAFF; CDR3 DNA: TGCGCCAGCAGCTTGAATTGGGGGGAAGGCACTGAAGCTTTCTTT
D gene: -; V gene: TRBV5-8; J gene: TRBJ1-5; clone size: -; CDR3 protein: CASSLGLESNQPQHF; CDR3 DNA: TGTGCCAGCAGCTTGGGTCTAGAAAGCAATCAGCCCCAGCATTTT
D gene: -; V gene: TRBV20-1; J gene: TRBJ1-2; clone size: few; CDR3 protein: CSAADSYGYTF; CDR3 DNA: TGCAGTGCTGCGGACAGCTATGGCTACACCTTC
D gene: -; V gene: TRBV27; J gene: TRBJ1-1; clone size: -; CDR3 protein: CASSLGRGGTEAFF; CDR3 DNA: TGTGCCAGCAGTTTAGGGCGGGGAGGCACTGAAGCTTTCTTT
D gene: -; V gene: TRBV10-3; J gene: TRBJ1-1; clone size: -; CDR3 protein: CAITLNLNTEAFF; CDR3 DNA: TGTGCCATCACCCTCAACCTGAACACTGAAGCTTTCTTT
D gene: TRBD1; V gene: TRBV19; J gene: TRBJ1-1; clone size: -; CDR3 protein: CATMDRENTEAFF; CDR3 DNA: TGTGCCACCATGGACAGGGAGAACACTGAAGCTTTCTTT
D gene: TRBD1; V gene: TRBV7-8; J gene: TRBJ2-7; clone size: once; CDR3 protein: CASRETGSGEQYF; CDR3 DNA: TGTGCCAGCCGAGAGACAGGGAGTGGGGAGCAGTACTTC
D gene: -; V gene: TRBV15; J gene: TRBJ2-5; clone size: -; CDR3 protein: CATSRQGSETQYF; CDR3 DNA: TGTGCCACCAGCAGGCAGGGCAGCGAGACCCAGTACTTC
D gene: TRBD2; V gene: TRBV4-1; J gene: TRBJ2-7; clone size: -; CDR3 protein: CASSPGLAGVKFYEQYF; CDR3 DNA: TGCGCCAGCAGCCCAGGACTAGCGGGAGTGAAGTTCTACGAGCAGTACTTC
D gene: -; V gene: TRBV19; J gene: TRBJ2-1; clone size: once; CDR3 protein: CASSISSEQFF; CDR3 DNA: TGTGCCAGTAGTATCAGTAGCGAGCAGTTCTTC
D gene: TRBD1; V gene: TRBV7-9; J gene: TRBJ2-7; clone size: -; CDR3 protein: CASSLVGTGTYEQYF; CDR3 DNA: TGTGCCAGCAGCTTAGTCGGGACAGGGACCTACGAGCAGTACTTC
D gene: TRBD1; V gene: TRBV19; J gene: TRBJ2-5; clone size: -; CDR3 protein: CASSTRTGEETQYF; CDR3 DNA: TGTGCCAGTAGTACACGGACAGGGGAAGAGACCCAGTACTTC
D gene: TRBD1; V gene: TRBV4-1; J gene: TRBJ1-5; clone size: -; CDR3 protein: CASSQDWDRGNQPQHF; CDR3 DNA: TGCGCCAGCAGCCAAGATTGGGACAGGGGGAATCAGCCCCAGCATTTT
D gene: TRBD1; V gene: TRBV6-4; J gene: TRBJ2-7; clone size: -; CDR3 protein: CASSDSRRGSSYEQYF; CDR3 DNA: TGTGCCAGCAGTGACTCCCGCAGGGGGAGCTCCTACGAGCAGTACTTC
D gene: -; V gene: TRBV30; J gene: TRBJ1-2; clone size: -; CDR3 protein: CASGVGRPYGYTF; CDR3 DNA: TGTGCCTCAGGCGTGGGCCGGCCATATGGCTACACCTTC
D gene: TRBD2; V gene: TRBV4-2; J gene: TRBJ2-3; clone size: -; CDR3 protein: CASSQDKVAGESDTQYF; CDR3 DNA: TGTGCCAGCAGCCAAGATAAGGTAGCGGGAGAGTCAGATACGCAGTATTTT
D gene: TRBD1; V gene: TRBV5-4; J gene: TRBJ2-7; clone size: -; CDR3 protein: CASSSTGNEQYF; CDR3 DNA: TGTGCCAGCAGCTCGACAGGGAACGAGCAGTACTTC
D gene: -; V gene: TRBV11-2; J gene: TRBJ1-4; clone size: -; CDR3 protein: CASSVRGKLFF; CDR3 DNA: TGTGCCAGCAGCGTACGGGGAAAACTGTTTTTT
D gene: -; V gene: TRBV19; J gene: TRBJ2-7; clone size: -; CDR3 protein: CASSIGPTSGEQYF; CDR3 DNA: TGTGCCAGTAGTATAGGCCCTACCTCGGGGGAGCAGTACTTC
D gene: -; V gene: TRBV12-5; J gene: TRBJ1-1; clone size: -; CDR3 protein: CASGLNTEAFF; CDR3 DNA: TGTGCTAGTGGTTTGAACACTGAAGCTTTCTTT
D gene: TRBD1; V gene: TRBV11-1; J gene: TRBJ1-1; clone size: -; CDR3 protein: CASSKNQGGEAFF; CDR3 DNA: TGTGCCAGCAGCAAAAACCAGGGGGGCGAAGCTTTCTTT
D gene: -; V gene: TRBV28; J gene: TRBJ1-5; clone size: -; CDR3 protein: CASSLGGRLGNQPQHF; CDR3 DNA: TGTGCCAGCAGTCTCGGGGGCCGGCTTGGAAATCAGCCCCAGCATTTT
D gene: -; V gene: TRBV28; J gene: TRBJ2-1; clone size: -; CDR3 protein: CASSLGDNEQFF; CDR3 DNA: TGTGCCAGCAGTTTAGGGGACAATGAGCAGTTCTTC
D gene: -; V gene: TRBV7-9; J gene: TRBJ2-7; clone size: -; CDR3 protein: CASSLGGAGWGEQYF; CDR3 DNA: TGTGCCAGCAGCTTAGGTGGGGCGGGATGGGGCGAGCAGTACTTC
D gene: TRBD1; V gene: TRBV2; J gene: TRBJ1-2; clone size: -; CDR3 protein: CATGQAANYGYTF; CDR3 DNA: TGTGCCACCGGACAGGCGGCTAACTATGGCTACACCTTC
D gene: -; V gene: TRBV5-1; J gene: TRBJ1-2; clone size: -; CDR3 protein: CASSPELGTSYGYTF; CDR3 DNA: TGCGCCAGCAGCCCCGAGCTTGGGACGTCGTATGGCTACACCTTC
D gene: -; V gene: TRBV5-6; J gene: TRBJ2-4; clone size: -; CDR3 protein: CASSWATAKNIQYF; CDR3 DNA: TGTGCCAGCAGCTGGGCTACTGCCAAAAACATTCAGTACTTC
D gene: -; V gene: TRBV19; J gene: TRBJ1-1; clone size: few; CDR3 protein: CASSMLQLGDTEAFF; CDR3 DNA: TGTGCCAGTAGTATGCTACAGCTGGGTGACACTGAAGCTTTCTTT
D gene: -; V gene: TRBV9; J gene: TRBJ2-7; clone size: -; CDR3 protein: CASSPPARHEQYF; CDR3 DNA: TGTGCCAGCAGCCCCCCGGCGCGCCACGAGCAGTACTTC
D gene: -; V gene: TRBV5-1; J gene: TRBJ2-2; clone size: -; CDR3 protein: CASSRGRVRDTGELFF; CDR3 DNA: TGCGCCAGCAGTCGAGGACGGGTTAGGGACACCGGGGAGCTGTTTTTT
D gene: -; V gene: TRBV5-6; J gene: TRBJ1-6; clone size: -; CDR3 protein: CASSQQDNSPLHF; CDR3 DNA: TGTGCCAGCAGCCAACAGGATAATTCACCCCTCCACTTT
D gene: -; V gene: TRBV11-2; J gene: TRBJ1-2; clone size: -; CDR3 protein: CASSPSRANYGYTF; CDR3 DNA: TGTGCCAGCAGCCCCAGCAGAGCTAACTATGGCTACACCTTC
D gene: -; V gene: TRBV4-3; J gene: TRBJ2-5; clone size: once; CDR3 protein: CASSRNHLVGYGGETQYF; CDR3 DNA: TGCGCCAGCAGCCGAAACCACCTCGTGGGGTATGGGGGCGAGACCCAGTACTTC
D gene: -; V gene: TRBV6-2/TRBV6-3; J gene: TRBJ1-1; clone size: -; CDR3 protein: CASSYLGWDTEAFF; CDR3 DNA: TGTGCCAGCAGTTACTTAGGGTGGGACACTGAAGCTTTCTTT
D gene: TRBD2; V gene: TRBV3-1/TRBV3-2; J gene: TRBJ2-3; clone size: -; CDR3 protein: CASSPSTSGRTDTQYF; CDR3 DNA: TGTGCCAGCAGCCCCTCGACTAGCGGGAGAACAGATACGCAGTATTTT
D gene: -; V gene: TRBV28; J gene: TRBJ2-2; clone size: once; CDR3 protein: CASSLWRGNTGELFF; CDR3 DNA: TGTGCCAGCAGTTTATGGCGGGGGAACACCGGGGAGCTGTTTTTT
D gene: TRBD1; V gene: TRBV3-1/TRBV3-2; J gene: TRBJ1-1; clone size: -; CDR3 protein: CASSQADRDTEAFF; CDR3 DNA: TGTGCCAGCAGCCAGGCCGACAGGGACACTGAAGCTTTCTTT
D gene: -; V gene: TRBV27; J gene: TRBJ2-3; clone size: -; CDR3 protein: CASSSRGGDTQYF; CDR3 DNA: TGTGCCAGCAGTTCCAGGGGAGGAGATACGCAGTATTTT
D gene: TRBD1; V gene: TRBV18; J gene: TRBJ1-6; clone size: once; CDR3 protein: CASSPTGQTNSPLHF; CDR3 DNA: TGTGCCAGCTCACCAACGGGACAGACAAATTCACCCCTCCACTTT
D gene: TRBD1; V gene: TRBV5-1; J gene: TRBJ2-3; clone size: -; CDR3 protein: CASSSTGAGDTQYF; CDR3 DNA: TGCGCCAGCAGCTCAACAGGGGCAGGAGATACGCAGTATTTT
D gene: -; V gene: TRBV7-9; J gene: TRBJ1-3; clone size: -; CDR3 protein: CASSPPILAGNTIYF; CDR3 DNA: TGTGCCAGCAGCCCCCCAATACTAGCTGGAAACACCATATATTTT
D gene: -; V gene: TRBV7-9; J gene: TRBJ1-4; clone size: -; CDR3 protein: CASSPPDRGGLATNEKLFF; CDR3 DNA: TGTGCCAGCAGCCCACCGGACAGAGGAGGTCTTGCAACTAATGAAAAACTGTTTTTT
D gene: -; V gene: TRBV13; J gene: TRBJ2-6; clone size: -; CDR3 protein: CASSASRAAALSGANVLTF; CDR3 DNA: TGTGCCAGCAGCGCAAGTAGGGCGGCAGCCTTATCTGGGGCCAACGTCCTGACTTTC
D gene: -; V gene: TRBV4-3; J gene: TRBJ2-3; clone size: -; CDR3 protein: CASSQDYSYTDTQYF; CDR3 DNA: TGCGCCAGCAGCCAAGATTACAGCTACACAGATACGCAGTATTTT
D gene: -; V gene: TRBV2; J gene: TRBJ2-1; clone size: -; CDR3 protein: CASSLNEQFF; CDR3 DNA: TGTGCCAGCAGCCTGAATGAGCAGTTCTTC
D gene: TRBD1; V gene: TRBV3-1/TRBV3-2; J gene: TRBJ1-5; clone size: -; CDR3 protein: CASSQNPDRDQPQHF; CDR3 DNA: TGTGCCAGCAGCCAAAACCCGGACAGGGATCAGCCCCAGCATTTT